The entry below describes one T cell receptor beta chain. Antigen specificity is unknown. The CDR3 is 12 residues long. Trimming shortened V by 7 bases and J by 5 bases, and 11 bases separated the two germline ends. Looked up from germline, CDR1 is SEHNR and CDR2 is FQNEAQ (reference sequence). This sample stems from a study of human T cells and chemical hapten exposure. Study-wide background: Enrolled patients were predominantly female and had alopecia areata, totalis or universalis.

Points from the study as a whole: The study found that DPC sensitization did not change TCRs above 1 in 1000 frequency.

Time point noted: patch test 3, about 24 weeks after DPC sensitization. Treatment here: therapeutic diphenylcyclopropenone sensitization with weekly scalp DPC. The donor pool consisted of alopecia patients aged 18 to 70 years, considered suitable for DPC. Total RNA was isolated from unfractionated whole blood. MiXCR, applied by TCRdb to the RACE reads, yields one record per CDR3 protein. The sample lists 30,000 or so distinct CDR3 sequences, 5.8% occurring once. The source is a man aged 25 to 40 with alopecia areata. Some clones in this sample may be carry-over from other donors' samples. This specimen consisted of whole blood, obtained in connection with sensitization to the hapten diphenylcyclopropenone (DPC). The V and J genes are TRBV7-9 and TRBJ2-5; unclear D gene. CDR3 nucleotides: TGTGCCAGCAAGACGGCGGAGGAGACCCAGTACTTC. Its protein product is CASKTAEETQYF.